This T cell receptor beta chain was retrieved from a study of regulatory T cells in long-lasting Graves disease. Time point specified: persistent/refractory GD, antithyroid drugs over 5 years with positive TRAb. Following extraction of RNA from PBMCs, that RNA was used to make the TCR library. Germline CDR1 is SGHTA and CDR2 is FQGNSA. CDR3 length: 15 residues. The V and J ends lost 5 bases and 5 bases respectively, with 17 bases between them. Construction of TCR beta libraries relied on iRepertoire HTBI primers and on Arm-PCR targeting CDR3 regions. TCRdb itself ran the multiplex PCR reads through MiXCR, one entry per CDR3 protein. The table includes roughly 500,000 distinct CDR3 sequences, roughly 21% detected once.

The J gene is TRBJ2-3, the V gene TRBV7-2; tentative D call: TRBD2 (5 bases). The clonotype comes from a female donor with Graves disease. Material: peripheral blood mononuclear cells (PBMCs), obtained when the disease was refractory, from a patient treated with antithyroid drugs. CDR3 coding DNA: TGTGCCAGCAGCCCCCCTCTTGCCGGAGGAGATACGCAGTATTTT. The encoded protein is CASSPPLAGGDTQYF.